Listed here are 30 T cell receptor beta chains from one sample, sequenced in a study of blood T cell repertoires in COVID-19. Generated by immunoSEQ multiplex PCR, the TCRdb table keeps only in-frame clones and is missing some. The sample comprises hundreds of thousands of clones, approximately 83% of which are singletons, and around 6.8% rests with the top ten. Sample: peripheral blood. The receptor set was obtained from a woman in her forties or fifties with acute or convalescent COVID-19.

The gene calls are TRBV7-9 and TRBJ2-4; D might be TRBD1 (6 bases). The V gene's germline CDR1 is SEHNR and CDR2 FQNEAQ (reference sequence). This CDR3 region has 13 residues. Trimming took 1 base from V and 14 from J, leaving 15 bases between them. In DNA, the CDR3 is TGTGCCAGCAGCTTAGTTTCGGCAGGGGAGAAGTACTTC. Translating it yields CASSLVSAGEKYF.

The chain recombines TRBV28 with TRBJ1-2; a weak D match, TRBD1 (5 bases). Between the trimmed V and J ends, which lost 6 bases and 7 bases, there was a span of 18 bases. Looked up from germline, CDR1 is MDHEN and CDR2 is SYDVKM. This CDR3 is built from 14 residues. The CDR3 sequence is CASRLSGGAPGYTF. The CDR3 bases are TGTGCCAGCAGACTATCCGGAGGGGCGCCTGGCTACACCTTC.

V usage is TRBV12-5 and J usage is TRBJ2-3, with 9 bases identical to TRBD1. Germline V gene data show CDR1 as LGHNT and CDR2 as FRNRAP. Germline trimming cut 5 bases from V and 10 bases from J; bases unmatched to any gene: 4. The CDR3 totals 12 residues. Here the CDR3 reads CASGVTGGPQYF. CDR3 bases: TGTGCTAGTGGTGTAACAGGGGGCCCGCAGTATTTT.

V usage is TRBV5-1 and J usage is TRBJ2-3; 12 bases are shared with TRBD2. Germline values: CDR1 SGHRS, CDR2 YFSETQ. There are 16 residues in the CDR3. Unmatched junction bases numbered 9, after V lost 4 bases and J lost 6 bases. This CDR3 is CASSRQPSGGADTQYF. DNA of the CDR3: TGCGCCAGCAGCCGACAACCTAGCGGGGGGGCCGATACGCAGTATTTT.

The rearrangement links TRBV12-3 or TRBV12-4 to TRBJ1-2, with D possibly being TRBD1 (6 bases). The CDR3 loop spans 13 amino acids. Between the trimmed V and J ends, which lost 5 bases and 4 bases, there was a span of 11 bases. Here the CDR3 reads CASSAQGFYGYTF. The CDR3 DNA follows: TGTGCCAGCAGTGCTCAGGGGTTCTATGGCTACACCTTC.

V gene TRBV5-1 combines with J gene TRBJ2-7; D is unclear. The CDR3 consists of 14 residues. CDR1 and CDR2 (germline): SGHRS, YFSETQ. V lost 1 base to trimming and J lost 4 bases, with 12 bases between them. The CDR3: CASSLSPASYEQYF. In DNA, the CDR3 is TGCGCCAGCAGCTTGAGTCCCGCGAGTTACGAGCAGTACTTC. Complete variable domain (other parts from reference TRBV5-1 and TRBJ2-7): KAGVTQTPRYLIKTRGQQVTLSCSPISGHRSVSWYQQTPGQGLQFLFEYFSETQRNKGNFPGRFSGRQFSNSRSEMNVSTLELGDSALYLCASSLSPASYEQYFGPGTRLTVT.

V gene TRBV4-1 combines with J gene TRBJ1-5; unclear D gene. V shed 1 base and J shed 2 bases, with 6 bases lying between them. Per the germline V gene, CDR1 is MGHRA and CDR2 is YSYEKL. The CDR3 spans 14 residues. CDR3 loop: CASSQAMGNQPQHF. The CDR3, as DNA: TGCGCCAGCAGCCAAGCTATGGGCAATCAGCCCCAGCATTTT.

This rearrangement joins TRBV2 to TRBJ2-2; the match to TRBD1 covers 7 bases. The germline V gene has CDR1 SNHLY and CDR2 FYNNEI. This CDR3 has 17 amino acids. V lost 6 bases to trimming and J lost 1 base; unmatched junction nucleotides: 11. The CDR3 is CASRNYRQGENTGELFF. For the CDR3, the DNA is TGTGCCAGCAGAAACTACAGACAGGGCGAGAACACCGGGGAGCTGTTTTTT.

This clone was observed a few times. The V and J genes are TRBV5-1 and TRBJ1-2, with TRBD1 matching 8 bases. This CDR3 is 14 amino acids long. V lost 3 bases and J lost 9; bases outside the gene matches: 10. Germline V CDR1 and CDR2: SGHRS, YFSETQ. The CDR3 spells CASSSGGQGPRYTF. In nucleotides, the CDR3 is TGCGCCAGCAGCTCGGGTGGACAGGGACCCCGCTACACCTTC.

The chain employs TRBV28 and TRBJ1-4, with D unclear. This CDR3 region has 14 residues. Germline CDR1 reads MDHEN; CDR2 reads SYDVKM. Between the trimmed V and J ends, which lost 10 bases and 5 bases, there was a span of 17 bases. For the CDR3, the DNA is TGTGCCACCGATTCGTGGAGAGCGAATGAAAAACTGTTTTTT. This codes for CATDSWRANEKLFF.

The chain employs TRBV4-1 and TRBJ1-3; D is uncertain. Germline values: CDR1 MGHRA, CDR2 YSYEKL. The germline V and J ends were trimmed by 0 bases and 8 bases, with 14 bases remaining between them. There are 15 residues in the CDR3. The CDR3 protein is CASSQDGRGLDTIYF. CDR3 bases: TGCGCCAGCAGCCAAGATGGTCGGGGTCTAGACACCATATATTTT.

V is TRBV5-1 and J is TRBJ2-7; 7 bases map to TRBD1. CDR1 is SGHRS, CDR2 YFSETQ, per germline. V was clipped by 4 bases and J by 4 bases; unmatched bases: 8. There are 14 residues in the CDR3. CDR3 region: CASSGTGAIYEQYF. In nucleotides, the CDR3 is TGCGCCAGCAGCGGTACAGGGGCCATATACGAGCAGTACTTC.

The genes are TRBV15 and TRBJ2-7; D perhaps matches TRBD2 (6 bases). The CDR3 consists of 15 residues. V was trimmed by 0 bases and J by 5 bases, leaving 14 bases between them. Germline CDR1 LNHNV, CDR2 YYDKDF (reference sequence). The DNA for the CDR3 is TGTGCCACCAGCAGAGATGGAGGGCATCGGAACGAGCAGTACTTC. Residues: CATSRDGGHRNEQYF.

The chain joins TRBV28 to TRBJ2-2; 7 bases line up with TRBD1. J was trimmed by 2 bases and V by 6 bases; bases with no gene match: 3. CDR1 MDHEN and CDR2 SYDVKM come from the germline V gene. The CDR3 covers 14 residues. This chain's CDR3 is CASRGTVNTGELFF. The CDR3 nucleotides read TGTGCCAGCAGGGGGACAGTAAACACCGGGGAGCTGTTTTTT.

The V call is TRBV2, the J call TRBJ1-5; 9 bases match TRBD1. CDR3 length equals 16 residues. J gave up 3 bases and V 4 bases, and 7 bases lay outside the gene matches. In germline, CDR1 is SNHLY, CDR2 FYNNEI. CDR3 region: CASSGPGTGINQPQHF. CDR3 in DNA: TGTGCCAGCAGTGGGCCCGGGACAGGGATCAATCAGCCCCAGCATTTT.

The chain carries TRBV7-2 and TRBJ2-5, with 7 bases matching TRBD2. Trimming cost V 1 base and J 2 bases; bases outside gene matches: 7. CDR1 SGHTA and CDR2 FQGNSA come from the germline V gene. The CDR3 totals 16 residues. The CDR3 protein is CASSLGGGRNQETQYF. The CDR3 DNA is TGTGCCAGCAGCTTAGGGGGCGGGAGAAATCAAGAGACCCAGTACTTC. Full variable domain (remainder filled in from reference TRBV7-2 and TRBJ2-5): GAGVSQSPSNKVTEKGKDVELRCDPISGHTALYWYRQSLGQGLEFLIYFQGNSAPDKSGLPSDRFSAERTGGSVSTLTIQRTQQEDSAVYLCASSLGGGRNQETQYFGPGTRLLVL.

The gene calls are TRBV28 and TRBJ2-1; 10 nucleotides agree with TRBD1. The germline V gene encodes CDR1 MDHEN and CDR2 SYDVKM. The ends lost 5 bases at V and 11 bases at J; junction bases unmatched: 9. The CDR3 spans 14 residues. In DNA, the CDR3 is TGTGCCAGCAGTGGGACAGGGGACGCGGGAAAGCAGTTCTTC. Its protein is CASSGTGDAGKQFF.

This rearrangement joins TRBV29-1 to TRBJ1-3, with D maybe TRBD1 (6 bases). Looked up from germline, CDR1 is SQVTM and CDR2 is ANQGSEA. The CDR3 loop spans 13 amino acids. The V and J ends lost 7 bases and 3 bases respectively, with 13 bases between them. The CDR3 protein is CSAAQGLGNTIYF. The CDR3 nucleotides are TGCAGCGCCGCACAGGGCCTTGGAAACACCATATATTTT.

The V gene is TRBV15, the J gene TRBJ2-5; TRBD1 matches at 10 bases. CDR1 is LNHNV, CDR2 YYDKDF, per germline (reference sequence). Losses at the gene ends were 3 bases for V and 0 bases for J; bases not matched to a gene: 7. There are 17 residues in the CDR3. The CDR3 nucleotides read TGTGCCACCAGCAGCGACAGGGGGCTCGTGTACCAAGAGACCCAGTACTTC. Its translation: CATSSDRGLVYQETQYF.

This rearrangement joins TRBV18 to TRBJ2-1; TRBD2 aligns across 10 bases. The CDR3 is 17 residues long. The germline V gene encodes CDR1 KGHSH and CDR2 LQKENI. The V gene end was trimmed by 4 bases and the J gene end by 7 bases; junction bases not matched to a gene: 13. The CDR3 DNA sequence: TGTGCCAGCTCACTGGGGATAGCGGGAGGCTCGGAGAATGAGCAGTTCTTC. Encoded protein: CASSLGIAGGSENEQFF.

The chain uses TRBV4-3 and TRBJ1-2; 7 nucleotides line up with TRBD1. V was clipped by 0 bases and J by 8 bases; unmatched bases: 6. The CDR3 covers 14 residues. The germline V gene encodes CDR1 LGHNA and CDR2 YSLEER. CDR3 in amino acids: CASSQDRQGRGYTF. The CDR3 DNA is TGCGCCAGCAGCCAAGATAGACAGGGCAGGGGCTACACCTTC.

In DNA, the CDR3 is TGCGCCAGCAGCTTAGGGGGTCCCACGAACACCGGGGAGCTGTTTTTT. Its translation: CASSLGGPTNTGELFF. The rearrangement uses TRBV5-1 and TRBJ2-2, with D maybe TRBD1 (6 bases). Trimming removed 2 bases at V and 0 bases at J, with 11 bases between. Germline V gene data show CDR1 as SGHRS and CDR2 as YFSETQ. The length of the CDR3 is 16 residues.

The rearrangement uses TRBV28 and TRBJ2-1; possible D gene TRBD2, 6 bases. The CDR3 is made up of 14 amino acids. Trimming removed 6 bases at V and 9 bases at J, with 18 bases between. Germline values: CDR1 MDHEN, CDR2 SYDVKM. CDR3 region: CASRSKAGISEQFF. As DNA, the CDR3 is TGTGCCAGCAGAAGCAAGGCGGGAATAAGTGAGCAGTTCTTC.

V usage is TRBV5-1 and J usage is TRBJ1-1; no definite D call. Germline V CDR1 and CDR2: SGHRS, YFSETQ. The CDR3 contains 12 residues. Trimming shortened V by 0 bases and J by 8 bases, and 8 bases separated the two germline ends. CDR3 sequence: CASSLESREAFF. The DNA for the CDR3 is TGCGCCAGCAGCTTGGAAAGTCGGGAAGCTTTCTTT.

Worth noting for this clone: The same CDR3 can be traced to other DNA sequences in this sample. The V gene is TRBV18, the J gene TRBJ2-3, with 9 bases identical to TRBD1. The CDR3 extends over 14 amino acids. V shed 3 bases, J shed 6 bases, and the junction held 4 bases outside the gene matches. CDR1 is KGHSH and CDR2 is LQKENI in the germline V gene. The chain's CDR3 is CASSPGTGSDTQYF. The CDR3 coding sequence is TGTGCCAGCTCACCTGGGACAGGGAGTGATACGCAGTATTTT.

The gene calls are TRBV27 and TRBJ2-7, with D possibly being TRBD2 (5 bases). Trimming left V 4 bases short and J 1 base short, with 14 bases between. The CDR3 loop spans 15 amino acids. CDR1 and CDR2 from the germline V gene are MNHEY and SMNVEV (reference sequence). The CDR3 sequence is CASSSNLLGSYEQYF. The CDR3 nucleotides read TGTGCCAGCAGTTCCAACCTACTAGGTTCCTACGAGCAGTACTTC.

V usage is TRBV7-2 and J usage is TRBJ1-1, with D uncertain. CDR1 and CDR2 (germline): SGHTA, FQGNSA. Between the trimmed V and J ends, which lost 7 bases and 4 bases, there was a span of 13 bases. The CDR3 contains 13 residues. This chain's CDR3 is CASTSGRVTEAFF. Written as DNA, the CDR3 is TGTGCCAGCACCTCGGGGAGGGTCACTGAAGCTTTCTTT.

This clone was seen only a few times. The chain has TRBV4-1 and TRBJ1-3, with D possibly TRBD1 on 6 matching bases. CDR1 and CDR2 from the germline V gene are MGHRA and YSYEKL. Deletions cut 3 bases from V and 4 bases from J, with 25 bases between. This CDR3 spans 19 amino acids. The CDR3 spells CASSHERGKTRRGGNTIYF. The CDR3 DNA reads TGCGCCAGCAGCCACGAACGCGGAAAGACCAGAAGGGGGGGAAACACCATATATTTT.

The chain has TRBV18 and TRBJ2-1; weak D call: TRBD2 (7 bases). The germline V gene has CDR1 KGHSH and CDR2 LQKENI. The CDR3 totals 13 residues. Deletions cut 3 bases from V and 7 bases from J, with 10 bases between. CDR3 DNA: TGTGCCAGCTCACCTGGGGGGGCGAATGAGCAGTTCTTC. This codes for CASSPGGANEQFF.

The V gene is TRBV7-2, the J gene TRBJ2-1; TRBD2 aligns across 11 bases. This CDR3 is built from 16 residues. Germline V gene lookup returns CDR1 SGHTA and CDR2 FQGNSA. The junction had 5 bases not matched to a gene; V was cut back by 1 base and J by 6 bases. The CDR3 DNA reads TGTGCCAGCAGCTTAGGAGGGACTAGCGGATCCAATGAGCAGTTCTTC. It encodes CASSLGGTSGSNEQFF.